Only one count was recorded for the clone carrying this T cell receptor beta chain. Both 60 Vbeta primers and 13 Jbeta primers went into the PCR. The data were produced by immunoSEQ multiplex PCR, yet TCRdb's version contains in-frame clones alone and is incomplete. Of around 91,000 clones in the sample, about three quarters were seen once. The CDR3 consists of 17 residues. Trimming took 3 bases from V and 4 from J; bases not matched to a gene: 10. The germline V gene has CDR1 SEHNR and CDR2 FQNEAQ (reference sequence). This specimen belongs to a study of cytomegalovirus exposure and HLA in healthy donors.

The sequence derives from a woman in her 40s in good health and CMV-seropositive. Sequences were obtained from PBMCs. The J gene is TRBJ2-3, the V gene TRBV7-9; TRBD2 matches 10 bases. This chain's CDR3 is CASSFGASGRGSDTQYF. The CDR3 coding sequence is TGTGCCAGCAGCTTTGGGGCTAGCGGGAGAGGCTCAGATACGCAGTATTTT.